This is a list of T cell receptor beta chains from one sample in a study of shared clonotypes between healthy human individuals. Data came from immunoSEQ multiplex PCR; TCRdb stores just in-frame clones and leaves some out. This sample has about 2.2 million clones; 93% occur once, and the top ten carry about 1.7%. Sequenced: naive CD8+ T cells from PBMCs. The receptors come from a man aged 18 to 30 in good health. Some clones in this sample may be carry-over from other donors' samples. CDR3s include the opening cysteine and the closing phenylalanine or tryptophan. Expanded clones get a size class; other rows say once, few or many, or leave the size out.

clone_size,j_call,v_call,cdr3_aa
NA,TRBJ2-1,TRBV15,CATSRDSSSYNEQFF
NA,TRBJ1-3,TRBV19,CASLFSSTIYF
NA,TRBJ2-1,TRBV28,CASSLRGIDEQFF
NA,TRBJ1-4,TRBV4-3,CASSQGIRTQDEKLFF
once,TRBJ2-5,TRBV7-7,CASSFYGAQETQYF
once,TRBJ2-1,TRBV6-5,CASAGWLLGHEQFF
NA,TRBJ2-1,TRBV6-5,CASSYSGQGVNEQFF
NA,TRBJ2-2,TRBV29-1,CSGLTPNTGELFF
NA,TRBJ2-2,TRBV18,CASSPGGSAGELFF
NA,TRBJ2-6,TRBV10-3,CAIRGLAGADSGPGANVLTF
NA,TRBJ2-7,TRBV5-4,CASSLRSEQYF
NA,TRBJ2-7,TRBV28,CASSSSWYEQYF
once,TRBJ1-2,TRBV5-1,CASSFRTGRDGYTF
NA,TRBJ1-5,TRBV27,CASSPWENQPQHF
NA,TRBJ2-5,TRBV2,CASSDWAGEGETQYF
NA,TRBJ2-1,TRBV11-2,CASSLGAPREQFF
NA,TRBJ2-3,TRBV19,CASSLGDRGPTDTQYF
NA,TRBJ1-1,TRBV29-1,CSVVEGGEAFF
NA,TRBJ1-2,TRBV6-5,CASSSPEQQGGYTF
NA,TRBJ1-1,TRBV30,CAWTDGAEAFF
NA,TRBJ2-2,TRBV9,CASSSGATGELFF
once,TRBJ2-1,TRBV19,CASSPPGFYNEQFF
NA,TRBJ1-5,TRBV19,CASTSGTGVSQPQHF
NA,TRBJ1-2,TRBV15,CATSGREGVARGYTF
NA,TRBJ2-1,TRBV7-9,CASLDSNSYNEQFF
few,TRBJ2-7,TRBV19,CASSEDGGLYEQYF
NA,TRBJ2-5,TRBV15,CATYNWGETQYF
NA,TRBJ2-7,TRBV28,CASSLGTGMVEQYF
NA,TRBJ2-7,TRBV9,CASSPRTGERSEQYF
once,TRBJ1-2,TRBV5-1,CASSSLPPETYGYTF
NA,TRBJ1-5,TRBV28,CASSFSGRNQPQHF
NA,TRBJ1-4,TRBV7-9,CAWTRGLTNEKLFF
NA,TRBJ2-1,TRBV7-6,CASSWGTSYNEQFF
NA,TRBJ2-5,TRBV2,CASRWLAGGETQYF
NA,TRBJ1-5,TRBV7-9,CASSPLAGSEPQHF
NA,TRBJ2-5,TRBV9,CASSAGTQMQETQYF
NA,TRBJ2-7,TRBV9,CASSGGRAGHEQYF
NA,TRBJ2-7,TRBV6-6,CASSSKTGVDEQYF
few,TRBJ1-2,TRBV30,CAWSVTGRDGYTF
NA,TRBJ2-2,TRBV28,CASSWGLAGEVFTGELFF
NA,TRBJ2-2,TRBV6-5,CASNSRAEYTGELFF
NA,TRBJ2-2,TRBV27,CASNLSQGTGELFF
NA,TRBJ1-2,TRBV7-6,CASSLGWRQGNDYGYTF
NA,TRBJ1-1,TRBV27,CASSPLEVGLDTEAFF
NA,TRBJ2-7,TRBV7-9,CASSKTSGRDSYEQYF
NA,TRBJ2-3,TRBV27,CASSTRGDRYTDTQYF
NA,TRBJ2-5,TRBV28,CASSLWGTEETQYF
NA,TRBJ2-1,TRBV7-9,CASSLADSRLAGNEQFF
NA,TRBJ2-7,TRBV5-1,CASSIPSGTGLGRVGEQYF